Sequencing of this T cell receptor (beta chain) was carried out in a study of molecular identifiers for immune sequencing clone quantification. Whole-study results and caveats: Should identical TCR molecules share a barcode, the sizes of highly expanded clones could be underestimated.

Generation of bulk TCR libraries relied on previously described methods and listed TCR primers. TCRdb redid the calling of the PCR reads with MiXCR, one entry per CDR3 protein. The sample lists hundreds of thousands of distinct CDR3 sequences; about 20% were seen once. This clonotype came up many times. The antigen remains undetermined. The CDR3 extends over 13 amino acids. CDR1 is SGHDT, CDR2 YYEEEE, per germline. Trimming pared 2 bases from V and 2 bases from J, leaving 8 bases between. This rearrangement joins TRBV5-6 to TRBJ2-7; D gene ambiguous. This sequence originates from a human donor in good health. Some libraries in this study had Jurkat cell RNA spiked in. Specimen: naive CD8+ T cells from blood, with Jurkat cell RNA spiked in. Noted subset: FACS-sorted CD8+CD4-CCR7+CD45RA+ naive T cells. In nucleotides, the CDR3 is TGTGCCAGCAGCTTATGGGGAACCTACGAGCAGTACTTC. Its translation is CASSLWGTYEQYF.